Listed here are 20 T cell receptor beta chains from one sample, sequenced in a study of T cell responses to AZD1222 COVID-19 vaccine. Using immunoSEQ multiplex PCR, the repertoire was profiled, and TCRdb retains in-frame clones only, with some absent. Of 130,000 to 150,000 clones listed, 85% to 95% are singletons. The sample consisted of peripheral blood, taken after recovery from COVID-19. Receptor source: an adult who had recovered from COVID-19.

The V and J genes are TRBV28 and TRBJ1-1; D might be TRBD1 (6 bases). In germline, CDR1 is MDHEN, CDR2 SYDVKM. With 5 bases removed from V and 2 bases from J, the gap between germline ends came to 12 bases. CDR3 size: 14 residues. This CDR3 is CASSNGQPNTEAFF. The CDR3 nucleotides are TGTGCCAGCAGTAACGGACAGCCAAACACTGAAGCTTTCTTT.

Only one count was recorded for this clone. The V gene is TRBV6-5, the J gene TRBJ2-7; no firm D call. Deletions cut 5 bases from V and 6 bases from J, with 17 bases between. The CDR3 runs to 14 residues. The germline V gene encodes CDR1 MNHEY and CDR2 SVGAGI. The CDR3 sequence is CASSTTSGTAEQYF. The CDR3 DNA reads TGTGCCAGCAGTACAACGAGTGGTACGGCCGAGCAGTACTTC.

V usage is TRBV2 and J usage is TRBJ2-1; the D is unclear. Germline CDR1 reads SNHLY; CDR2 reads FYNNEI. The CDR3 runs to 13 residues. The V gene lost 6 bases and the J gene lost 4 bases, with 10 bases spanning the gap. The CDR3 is CASSVDGYNEQFF. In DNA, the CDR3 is TGTGCCAGCAGCGTCGACGGATACAATGAGCAGTTCTTC.

The CDR3 DNA reads as TGTGCCAGCAGCTTAGGACACCGCGGGGTCGGGGAGACCCAGTACTTC. Its protein is CASSLGHRGVGETQYF. J is TRBJ2-5 and V is TRBV11-1, with a possible D match to TRBD2 (6 bases). The CDR3 runs 16 residues. In germline, CDR1 is SGHAT, CDR2 FQDESV (reference sequence). The V and J ends lost 1 base and 5 bases respectively, with 17 bases between them.

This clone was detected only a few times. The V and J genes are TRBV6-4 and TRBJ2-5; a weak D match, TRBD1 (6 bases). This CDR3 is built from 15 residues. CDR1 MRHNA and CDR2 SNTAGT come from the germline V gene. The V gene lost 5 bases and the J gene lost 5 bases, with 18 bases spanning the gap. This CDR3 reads CASSPKGGVMETQYF. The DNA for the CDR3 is TGTGCCAGCAGTCCAAAAGGGGGAGTGATGGAGACCCAGTACTTC.

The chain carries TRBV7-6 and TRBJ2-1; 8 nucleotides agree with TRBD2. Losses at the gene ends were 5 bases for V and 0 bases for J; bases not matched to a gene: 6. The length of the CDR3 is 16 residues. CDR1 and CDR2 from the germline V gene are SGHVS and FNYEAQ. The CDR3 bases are TGTGCCAGCAGCAGGGCGGGAGGCTTCTCCTACAATGAGCAGTTCTTC. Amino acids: CASSRAGGFSYNEQFF.

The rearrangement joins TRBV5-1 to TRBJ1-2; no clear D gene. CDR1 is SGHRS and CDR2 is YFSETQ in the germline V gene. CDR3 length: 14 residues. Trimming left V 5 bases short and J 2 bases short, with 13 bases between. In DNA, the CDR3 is TGCGCCAGCAGGGGAGGCCGATCGAACTATGGCTACACCTTC. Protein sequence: CASRGGRSNYGYTF.

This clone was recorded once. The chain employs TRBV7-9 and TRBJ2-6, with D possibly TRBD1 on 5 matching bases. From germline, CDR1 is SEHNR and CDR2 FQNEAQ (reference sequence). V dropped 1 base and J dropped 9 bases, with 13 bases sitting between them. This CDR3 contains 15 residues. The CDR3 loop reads CASSLGPGQGNVLTF. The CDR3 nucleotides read TGTGCCAGCAGCTTAGGTCCAGGACAAGGCAACGTCCTGACTTTC. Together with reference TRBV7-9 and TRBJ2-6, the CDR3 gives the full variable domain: DTGVSQNPRHKITKRGQNVTFRCDPISEHNRLYWYRQTLGQGPEFLTYFQNEAQLEKSRLLSDRFSAERPKGSFSTLEIQRTEQGDSAMYLCASSLGPGQGNVLTFGAGSRLTVL.

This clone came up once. CDR3 amino acids: CASSLGGGPQHF. The CDR3 region has the DNA TGTGCCAGCAGTTTAGGGGGCGGGCCCCAGCATTTT. V is TRBV28 and J is TRBJ1-5; possible D gene TRBD1, 6 bases. The length of the CDR3 is 12 residues. Germline CDR1 is MDHEN and CDR2 is SYDVKM. The germline V and J ends were trimmed by 2 bases and 9 bases, with 8 bases remaining between them.

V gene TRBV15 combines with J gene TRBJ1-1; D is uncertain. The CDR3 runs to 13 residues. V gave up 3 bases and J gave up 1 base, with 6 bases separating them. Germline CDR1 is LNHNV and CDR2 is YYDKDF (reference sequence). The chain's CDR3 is CATSRVPNTEAFF. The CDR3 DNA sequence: TGTGCCACCAGCAGGGTTCCGAACACTGAAGCTTTCTTT.

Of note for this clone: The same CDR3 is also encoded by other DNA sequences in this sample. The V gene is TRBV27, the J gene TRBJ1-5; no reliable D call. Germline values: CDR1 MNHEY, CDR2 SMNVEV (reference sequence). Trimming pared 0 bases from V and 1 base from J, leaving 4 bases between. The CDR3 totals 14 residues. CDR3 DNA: TGTGCCAGCAGTTTATCGCGGAGCAATCAGCCCCAGCATTTT. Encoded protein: CASSLSRSNQPQHF.

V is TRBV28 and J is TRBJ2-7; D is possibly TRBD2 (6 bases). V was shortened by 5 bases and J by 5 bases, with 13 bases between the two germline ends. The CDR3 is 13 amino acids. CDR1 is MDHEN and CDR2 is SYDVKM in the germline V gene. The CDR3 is CASSGGPVDEQYF. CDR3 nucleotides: TGTGCCAGCAGTGGAGGGCCTGTAGACGAGCAGTACTTC.

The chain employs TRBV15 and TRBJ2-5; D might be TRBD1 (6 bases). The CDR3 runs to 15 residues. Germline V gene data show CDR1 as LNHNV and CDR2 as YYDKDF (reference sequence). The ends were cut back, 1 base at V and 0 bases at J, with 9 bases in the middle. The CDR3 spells CATSRVGGNQETQYF. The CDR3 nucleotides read TGTGCCACCAGCAGAGTAGGGGGTAACCAAGAGACCCAGTACTTC.

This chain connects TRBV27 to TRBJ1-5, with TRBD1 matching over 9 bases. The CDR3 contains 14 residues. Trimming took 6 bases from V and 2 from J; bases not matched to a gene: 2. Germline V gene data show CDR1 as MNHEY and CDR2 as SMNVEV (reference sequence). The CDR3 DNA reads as TGTGCCAGCAGGACAGGGGGAGGCAATCAGCCCCAGCATTTT. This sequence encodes CASRTGGGNQPQHF.

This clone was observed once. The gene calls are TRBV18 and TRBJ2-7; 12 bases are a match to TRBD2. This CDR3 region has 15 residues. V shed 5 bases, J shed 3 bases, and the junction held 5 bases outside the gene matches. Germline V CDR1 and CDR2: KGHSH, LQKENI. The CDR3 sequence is CASSSETSGGYEQYF. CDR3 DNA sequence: TGTGCCAGCTCATCCGAGACTAGCGGGGGCTACGAGCAGTACTTC.

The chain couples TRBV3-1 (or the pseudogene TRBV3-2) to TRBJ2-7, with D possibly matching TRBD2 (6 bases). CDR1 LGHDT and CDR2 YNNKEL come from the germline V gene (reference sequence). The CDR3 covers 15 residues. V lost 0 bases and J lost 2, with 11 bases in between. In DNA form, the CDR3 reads TGTGCCAGCAGCCAAGATCATTTAGCGGCCTACGAGCAGTACTTC. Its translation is CASSQDHLAAYEQYF.

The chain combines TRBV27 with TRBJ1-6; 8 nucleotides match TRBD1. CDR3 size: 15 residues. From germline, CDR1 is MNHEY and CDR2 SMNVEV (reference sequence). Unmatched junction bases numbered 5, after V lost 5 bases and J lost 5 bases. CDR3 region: CASSPTGGDNSPLHF. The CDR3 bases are TGTGCCAGCAGTCCCACAGGGGGGGATAATTCACCCCTCCACTTT.

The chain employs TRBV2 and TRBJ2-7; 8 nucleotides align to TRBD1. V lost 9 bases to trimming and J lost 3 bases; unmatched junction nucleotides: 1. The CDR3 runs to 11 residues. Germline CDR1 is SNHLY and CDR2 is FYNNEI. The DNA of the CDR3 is TGTGCCAGAGGGACAGGCTACGAGCAGTACTTC. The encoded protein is CARGTGYEQYF. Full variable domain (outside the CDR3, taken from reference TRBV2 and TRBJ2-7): EPEVTQTPSHQVTQMGQEVILRCVPISNHLYFYWYRQILGQKVEFLVSFYNNEISEKSEIFDDQFSVERPDGSNFTLKIRSTKLEDSAMYFCARGTGYEQYFGPGTRLTVT.

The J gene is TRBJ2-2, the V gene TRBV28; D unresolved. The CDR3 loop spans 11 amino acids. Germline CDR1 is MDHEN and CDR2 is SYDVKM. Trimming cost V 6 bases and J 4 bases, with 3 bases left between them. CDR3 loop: CASSGTGELFF. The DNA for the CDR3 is TGTGCCAGCAGCGGCACCGGGGAGCTGTTTTTT.

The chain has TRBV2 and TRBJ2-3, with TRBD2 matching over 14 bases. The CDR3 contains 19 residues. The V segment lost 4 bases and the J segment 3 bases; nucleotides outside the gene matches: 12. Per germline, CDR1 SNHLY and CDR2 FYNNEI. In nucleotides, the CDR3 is TGTGCCAGCAGTGGTGGGTTGGGACTAGCGGGAGTTAGGACAGATACGCAGTATTTT. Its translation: CASSGGLGLAGVRTDTQYF.